This T cell receptor beta chain originates from a study of T-cell reconstitution after alpha-beta-depleted transplantation in children. V shed 9 bases and J shed 8 bases, with 11 bases lying between them. Germline CDR1 reads LNHNV; CDR2 reads YYDKDF (reference sequence). The CDR3 contains 11 residues. TCRbeta library construction was performed incorporating unique molecular identifiers. TCRdb re-called the PCR reads with MiXCR, one entry per CDR3 protein. The sample includes 800,000 to 1,000,000 distinct CDR3 sequences, less than 30% of them seen just once. In the case of this clonotype: As yet, its antigen is unknown.

Study results and limitations: Reportedly, alpha-beta T cells present about two months post-transplant originated from several hundred expanded clones of graft origin. Recipient T cells and thymic progenitors that survived were the source of the high TCRbeta diversity seen at day 60 in some patients. The main origin of T-cell counts and diversity one year after transplant was newly produced T cells.

This receptor was taken from a boy under two years old who had a stem cell transplant for SCID, so the T cells may come from the graft donor. The sample in question was PBMCs, mostly from graft donor cells, obtained 360 days after TCRalphabeta/CD19-depleted stem cell transplant. V and J are TRBV15 and TRBJ2-1; D is unresolved. The DNA for the CDR3 is TGTGCCACTCGGGCAGGCGATGAGCAGTTCTTC. As protein: CATRAGDEQFF.